These T cell receptor beta chains were read from a single sample in a study of CD8 T cells in Susac syndrome. TCRdb fed the immunoSEQ multiplex PCR reads into MiXCR, producing one record per CDR3 protein. Here the sample spans some 150,000 distinct CDR3 sequences, roughly 95% being singletons. Input material: CD4+ T cells from PBMCs. These receptors all come from a human donor in good health. Both conserved end residues are part of each CDR3. D genes are given only for firm matches. Size is stated for part of the rows, as once, few or many counts, or as a class when the clone is expanded.

clone_size: NA; j_call: TRBJ2-7; d_call: NA; v_call: TRBV3-1; cdr3_aa: CASSQLGSGYEQYF; cdr3_nt: TGTGCCAGCAGCCAACTCGGGAGCGGGTACGAGCAGTACTTC
clone_size: NA; j_call: TRBJ2-7; d_call: TRBD2; v_call: TRBV5-4; cdr3_aa: CASSLGGSGGYEQYF; cdr3_nt: TGTGCCAGCAGCTTGGGGGGTAGCGGGGGCTACGAGCAGTACTTC
clone_size: once; j_call: TRBJ2-2; d_call: NA; v_call: TRBV6-5; cdr3_aa: CASIGVTGELFF; cdr3_nt: TGTGCCAGCATTGGGGTAACCGGGGAGCTGTTTTTT
clone_size: NA; j_call: TRBJ1-1; d_call: NA; v_call: TRBV2; cdr3_aa: CASSAGWQGRPEAFF; cdr3_nt: TGTGCCAGCAGCGCCGGATGGCAGGGGAGGCCTGAAGCTTTCTTT
clone_size: NA; j_call: TRBJ2-1; d_call: TRBD2; v_call: TRBV12-3/TRBV12-4; cdr3_aa: CASSLAGGPTNEQFF; cdr3_nt: TGTGCCAGCAGTCTCGCGGGAGGGCCTACCAATGAGCAGTTCTTC
clone_size: NA; j_call: TRBJ2-7; d_call: NA; v_call: TRBV29-1; cdr3_aa: CSGLVLGHEQYF; cdr3_nt: TGCAGCGGATTAGTTCTAGGACACGAGCAGTACTTC
clone_size: NA; j_call: TRBJ2-4; d_call: TRBD1; v_call: TRBV6-1; cdr3_aa: CASSDRDRVHIQYF; cdr3_nt: TGTGCCAGCAGCGACCGGGACAGGGTTCATATTCAGTACTTC
clone_size: NA; j_call: TRBJ2-1; d_call: NA; v_call: TRBV7-2; cdr3_aa: CASSLALSVPYNEQFF; cdr3_nt: TGTGCCAGCAGCTTAGCCCTTAGCGTTCCTTACAATGAGCAGTTCTTC
clone_size: NA; j_call: TRBJ1-1; d_call: NA; v_call: TRBV29-1; cdr3_aa: CSVAKNTEAFF; cdr3_nt: TGCAGCGTTGCAAAGAACACTGAAGCTTTCTTT
clone_size: NA; j_call: TRBJ2-4; d_call: NA; v_call: TRBV15; cdr3_aa: CATSRDRAVNIQYF; cdr3_nt: TGTGCCACCAGCAGAGATAGGGCAGTAAACATTCAGTACTTC
clone_size: NA; j_call: TRBJ2-1; d_call: TRBD2; v_call: TRBV29-1; cdr3_aa: CSVSGLAGAGNEQFF; cdr3_nt: TGCAGCGTCTCGGGACTAGCGGGAGCGGGCAATGAGCAGTTCTTC
clone_size: once; j_call: TRBJ2-2; d_call: TRBD1; v_call: TRBV28; cdr3_aa: CASSLWRGRTGELFF; cdr3_nt: TGTGCCAGCAGTTTATGGAGGGGGCGCACCGGGGAGCTGTTTTTT
clone_size: NA; j_call: TRBJ2-5; d_call: TRBD2; v_call: TRBV27; cdr3_aa: CASTKRASGRETQYF; cdr3_nt: TGTGCCAGCACTAAAAGGGCTAGCGGGAGGGAGACCCAGTACTTC
clone_size: NA; j_call: TRBJ2-3; d_call: NA; v_call: TRBV27; cdr3_aa: CASSLGPTHREFITDTQYF; cdr3_nt: TGTGCCAGCAGTTTGGGGCCTACTCACAGGGAATTTATAACAGATACGCAGTATTTT
clone_size: NA; j_call: TRBJ2-1; d_call: TRBD2; v_call: TRBV10-3; cdr3_aa: CAISRSGRDGNEQFF; cdr3_nt: TGTGCCATCAGCCGAAGCGGGAGGGATGGCAATGAGCAGTTCTTC
clone_size: NA; j_call: TRBJ1-1; d_call: NA; v_call: TRBV6-2/TRBV6-3; cdr3_aa: CASAVGGIGPNTEAFF; cdr3_nt: TGTGCCAGCGCTGTGGGGGGTATTGGACCGAACACTGAAGCTTTCTTT
clone_size: NA; j_call: TRBJ1-4; d_call: NA; v_call: TRBV5-1; cdr3_aa: CASSLVVGVNEKLFF; cdr3_nt: TGCGCCAGCAGCTTAGTCGTGGGAGTTAATGAAAAACTGTTTTTT
clone_size: NA; j_call: TRBJ2-5; d_call: NA; v_call: TRBV2; cdr3_aa: CASTRRQRQETQYF; cdr3_nt: TGTGCCAGCACGAGGAGGCAGCGACAAGAGACCCAGTACTTC
clone_size: NA; j_call: TRBJ2-7; d_call: TRBD2; v_call: TRBV5-6; cdr3_aa: CASSLLGAGVGEQYF; cdr3_nt: TGTGCCAGCAGCTTGTTAGGAGCGGGAGTAGGCGAGCAGTACTTC
clone_size: NA; j_call: TRBJ2-1; d_call: NA; v_call: TRBV27; cdr3_aa: CASSSGRSSYNEQFF; cdr3_nt: TGTGCCAGCAGCTCGGGGCGGAGCTCCTACAATGAGCAGTTCTTC
clone_size: NA; j_call: TRBJ2-1; d_call: NA; v_call: TRBV18; cdr3_aa: CASSPDSGSQFF; cdr3_nt: TGTGCCAGCTCTCCCGATTCAGGGTCCCAGTTCTTC
clone_size: NA; j_call: TRBJ2-4; d_call: TRBD1; v_call: TRBV27; cdr3_aa: CASRPDRLAKNIQYF; cdr3_nt: TGTGCCAGCAGGCCGGACAGGTTAGCCAAAAACATTCAGTACTTC
clone_size: NA; j_call: TRBJ2-7; d_call: TRBD2; v_call: TRBV7-8; cdr3_aa: CASSALAVSSYEQYF; cdr3_nt: TGTGCCAGCAGCGCCCTAGCGGTAAGCTCCTACGAGCAGTACTTC
clone_size: NA; j_call: TRBJ1-1; d_call: NA; v_call: TRBV19; cdr3_aa: CASETAGAMNTEAFF; cdr3_nt: TGTGCCAGCGAAACGGCAGGGGCGATGAACACTGAAGCTTTCTTT
clone_size: NA; j_call: TRBJ2-7; d_call: TRBD1; v_call: TRBV6-1; cdr3_aa: CASSESTGTGSYEQYF; cdr3_nt: TGTGCCAGCAGTGAATCCACCGGGACAGGCTCCTACGAGCAGTACTTC
clone_size: NA; j_call: TRBJ2-7; d_call: TRBD2; v_call: TRBV30; cdr3_aa: CAWSPGRGYEQYF; cdr3_nt: TGTGCCTGGAGTCCAGGGCGGGGGTACGAGCAGTACTTC
clone_size: NA; j_call: TRBJ2-5; d_call: NA; v_call: TRBV6-5; cdr3_aa: CASARGRRETQYF; cdr3_nt: TGTGCCAGCGCGCGGGGGCGCAGAGAGACCCAGTACTTC
clone_size: NA; j_call: TRBJ1-4; d_call: NA; v_call: TRBV10-3; cdr3_aa: CAISEFGPTDEKLFF; cdr3_nt: TGTGCCATCAGTGAATTTGGACCGACAGACGAAAAACTGTTTTTT
clone_size: few; j_call: TRBJ2-1; d_call: TRBD2; v_call: TRBV24-1; cdr3_aa: CATSDVREGNHNEQFF; cdr3_nt: TGTGCCACCAGTGATGTGCGGGAGGGAAACCACAATGAGCAGTTCTTC
clone_size: NA; j_call: TRBJ2-3; d_call: TRBD2; v_call: TRBV30; cdr3_aa: CAWIFSGGSTDTQYF; cdr3_nt: TGTGCCTGGATATTTAGCGGGGGGAGCACAGATACGCAGTATTTT
clone_size: NA; j_call: TRBJ2-5; d_call: NA; v_call: TRBV28; cdr3_aa: CASSSSGPGETQYF; cdr3_nt: TGTGCCAGCAGTTCATCAGGGCCGGGTGAGACCCAGTACTTC
clone_size: NA; j_call: TRBJ1-2; d_call: NA; v_call: TRBV30; cdr3_aa: CAWSAGHRYGYTF; cdr3_nt: TGTGCCTGGAGTGCCGGCCATCGGTATGGCTACACCTTC
clone_size: NA; j_call: TRBJ2-3; d_call: NA; v_call: TRBV11-2; cdr3_aa: CASSLDSGARTDTQYF; cdr3_nt: TGTGCCAGCAGCTTAGACTCAGGTGCCCGCACAGATACGCAGTATTTT
clone_size: once; j_call: TRBJ2-2; d_call: TRBD1; v_call: TRBV20-1; cdr3_aa: CSAVKTGGKGGGPRTGELFF; cdr3_nt: TGCAGTGCGGTTAAGACAGGGGGAAAGGGGGGAGGGCCTCGGACCGGGGAGCTGTTTTTT